The 17 T cell receptor beta chains below were found in one sample sequenced in a study of human T cells and chemical hapten exposure. TCRdb reprocessed the RACE reads via MiXCR and lists one record per CDR3 protein. The table has roughly 150,000 distinct CDR3 sequences, about a quarter seen once; the top ten hold 2% to 2.5%. Time point in this sample: patch test 3, about 24 weeks after DPC sensitization. Treatment specified: therapeutic diphenylcyclopropenone sensitization with weekly scalp DPC. Source: whole blood, taken in connection with sensitization to the hapten diphenylcyclopropenone (DPC). These receptors all come from a woman aged 18 to 35 with alopecia areata. Some clones in this sample may be carry-over from other donors' samples.

In its sample, this clonotype was seen a few times. The chain is built from TRBV7-2 and TRBJ2-1; D is undetermined. Looked up from germline, CDR1 is SGHTA and CDR2 is FQGNSA. V lost 5 bases to trimming and J lost 4 bases, with 18 bases between them. CDR3 size: 16 residues. CDR3 sequence reads: CASSPPGLIRYNEQFF. CDR3 bases: TGTGCCAGCAGCCCGCCAGGCCTAATCAGGTACAATGAGCAGTTCTTC.

At least ten counts were recorded for this clonotype. V gene TRBV3-1 combines with J gene TRBJ1-1, with D possibly matching TRBD1 (6 bases). The germline CDR1 and CDR2 sequences are LGHDT and YNNKEL (reference sequence). This CDR3 has 15 residues. The ends were cut back, 0 bases at V and 1 base at J, with 9 bases in the middle. CDR3 sequence reads: CASSQDGRGNTEAFF. CDR3 nucleotide sequence: TGTGCCAGCAGCCAAGATGGCAGGGGGAACACTGAAGCTTTCTTT.

This chain links TRBV3-1 with TRBJ2-1; maybe TRBD2 (7 bases). Per the germline V gene, CDR1 is LGHDT and CDR2 is YNNKEL (reference sequence). The CDR3 is 15 residues long. Trimming cost V 2 bases and J 2 bases, with 10 bases left between them. CDR3 nucleotides: TGTGCCAGCAGCCAAATGGGGGGGCCCTACAATGAGCAGTTCTTC. Translation gives CASSQMGGPYNEQFF.

The genes are TRBV10-3 and TRBJ2-7; no firm D call. Between the trimmed V and J ends, which lost 6 bases and 4 bases, there was a span of 16 bases. The CDR3 is made up of 14 amino acids. CDR1 and CDR2 from the germline V gene are ENHRY and SYGVKD. The CDR3 DNA follows: TGTGCCATCAGGGCGTCCGCGGCAACTTACGAGCAGTACTTC. Protein: CAIRASAATYEQYF.

This clonotype was recorded once. Since the CDR3 does not end with the conserved phenylalanine or tryptophan, this likely comes from a read error. In DNA form, the CDR3 reads TGTGCCAGCAGTTTGTTAAGGGAGAAAGAGACCCAGTACTCC. Protein product: CASSLLREKETQYS. The chain is built from TRBV2 and TRBJ2-5, with a possible D match to TRBD2 (5 bases). The ends were cut back, 5 bases at V and 3 bases at J, with 13 bases in the middle. Germline assignment: CDR1 SNHLY and CDR2 FYNNEI. The CDR3 contains 14 residues.

This chain connects TRBV6-6 to TRBJ2-7; 8 nucleotides match TRBD1. The length of the CDR3 is 13 residues. CDR1 is MNHNY and CDR2 is SVGAGI in the germline V gene (reference sequence). With V trimmed by 7 bases and J by 6 bases, 8 bases remained unmatched. The CDR3: CASNRQGYGEQYF. Written as DNA, the CDR3 is TGTGCCAGCAACAGACAGGGGTATGGCGAGCAGTACTTC.

This clonotype was observed many times. The chain joins TRBV7-9 to TRBJ2-3; perhaps TRBD2 as D (5 bases). There are 15 residues in the CDR3. Looked up from germline, CDR1 is SEHNR and CDR2 is FQNEAQ (reference sequence). Trimming left V 5 bases short and J 5 bases short, with 17 bases between. The CDR3 DNA is TGTGCCAGCAGCCCCTCTGGACTTCCCTTAGATACGCAGTATTTT. Its translation is CASSPSGLPLDTQYF.

This clonotype was detected a few times. V usage is TRBV10-3 and J usage is TRBJ2-7; D is uncertain. Looked up from germline, CDR1 is ENHRY and CDR2 is SYGVKD. CDR3 length: 12 amino acids. The V gene lost 8 bases and the J gene lost 0 bases, with 8 bases spanning the gap. In nucleotides, the CDR3 is TGTGCCATCCGGGCCCACTCCTACGAGCAGTACTTC. Protein: CAIRAHSYEQYF.

This sequence joins TRBV18 and TRBJ2-2, with no clear D. The V end was cut by 3 bases, the J end by 0 bases, with 8 bases between. There are 15 residues in the CDR3. From germline, CDR1 is KGHSH and CDR2 LQKENI. Here the CDR3 DNA reads TGTGCCAGCTCACCCTCCCAAGCGAACACCGGGGAGCTGTTTTTT. Its translation is CASSPSQANTGELFF.

The chain has TRBV4-1 and TRBJ2-1, with D possibly TRBD2 on 6 matching bases. The germline CDR1 and CDR2 sequences are MGHRA and YSYEKL. V lost 3 bases to trimming and J lost 7 bases, with 16 bases between them. The CDR3 is 15 residues long. The CDR3 here is CASSQGRTTGNEQFF. The CDR3 coding sequence is TGCGCCAGCAGCCAGGGAAGGACTACGGGGAATGAGCAGTTCTTC.

The chain employs TRBV11-2 and TRBJ1-2; D remains ambiguous. Germline assignment: CDR1 SGHAT and CDR2 FQNNGV. This CDR3 contains 14 residues. V was cut by 0 bases and J by 8 bases, with 13 bases left in between. The CDR3 bases are TGTGCCAGCAGCTTAGAAAGCCGCGCCCGGGGCTACACCTTC. As protein: CASSLESRARGYTF.

This clonotype showed up many times. This chain links TRBV20-1 with TRBJ1-1; no clear D. The CDR3 sequence is 13 residues long. V was pared by 6 bases and J by 0 bases, with 11 bases between. The germline V gene encodes CDR1 DFQATT and CDR2 SNEGSKA (reference sequence). Here the CDR3 DNA reads TGCAGTGCCAAGGAATTCGTGAACACTGAAGCTTTCTTT. It is translated as CSAKEFVNTEAFF.

This clonotype was counted ten times or more. The chain is built from TRBV30 and TRBJ1-1; D not resolved. Germline CDR1 is GTSNPN and CDR2 is SVGIG (reference sequence). The CDR3 spans 13 residues. Trimming took 3 bases from V and 0 from J, leaving 8 bases between them. Here the CDR3 reads CAWSEGLNTEAFF. As DNA, the CDR3 is TGTGCCTGGAGCGAGGGCCTGAACACTGAAGCTTTCTTT.

This clonotype was observed a handful of times. The J gene is TRBJ1-5, the V gene TRBV7-2; D is unclear. The V gene lost 7 bases and the J gene lost 5 bases, with 12 bases spanning the gap. The CDR3 loop spans 13 amino acids. Per germline, CDR1 SGHTA and CDR2 FQGNSA. CDR3 DNA sequence: TGTGCCAGCACCACATGGGAGGATCAGCCCCAGCATTTT. Its translation: CASTTWEDQPQHF. The complete variable domain, with remaining parts taken from reference TRBV7-2 and TRBJ1-5, reads GAGVSQSPSNKVTEKGKDVELRCDPISGHTALYWYRQSLGQGLEFLIYFQGNSAPDKSGLPSDRFSAERTGGSVSTLTIQRTQQEDSAVYLCASTTWEDQPQHFGDGTRLSIL.

The rearrangement joins TRBV13 to TRBJ2-1; tentative D call: TRBD2 (6 bases). Trimming took off 6 bases at V and 7 bases at J, with 16 bases between the two ends. This CDR3 region has 14 residues. Germline V lookup: CDR1 PRHDT, CDR2 FYEKMQ (reference sequence). For the CDR3, the DNA is TGTGCCAGCAGTCCGGGACTCCGAGGGAATGAGCAGTTCTTC. Amino acids: CASSPGLRGNEQFF.

This clonotype was seen only a few times. The V gene is TRBV29-1, the J gene TRBJ1-5, with 7 bases lining up with TRBD1. The germline V gene has CDR1 SQVTM and CDR2 ANQGSEA. V dropped 5 bases and J dropped 11; count of bases not matched to a gene: 6. The CDR3 loop spans 11 amino acids. CDR3 loop: CSVSSQGAQHF. DNA of the CDR3: TGCAGCGTTTCATCGCAGGGGGCCCAGCATTTT. The entire variable domain, with the rest obtained from reference TRBV29-1 and TRBJ1-5, is as follows: SAVISQKPSRDICQRGTSLTIQCQVDSQVTMMFWYRQQPGQSLTLIATANQGSEATYESGFVIDKFPISRPNLTFSTLTVSNMSPEDSSIYLCSVSSQGAQHFGDGTRLSIL.

This clonotype was observed a handful of times. The chain carries TRBV3-1 and TRBJ2-1; D may be TRBD2 (6 bases). Trimming cost V 0 bases and J 4 bases, with 25 bases left between them. Germline lookup yields CDR1 LGHDT and CDR2 YNNKEL (reference sequence). This CDR3 is 20 amino acids long. Written as DNA, the CDR3 is TGTGCCAGCAGCCAAGAGAGGACTCCTGGCGGGACGAAACTTTACAATGAGCAGTTCTTC. It is translated as CASSQERTPGGTKLYNEQFF.